Below, one T cell receptor beta chain is given with its context. The CDR3 totals 14 residues. Per germline, CDR1 SNHLY and CDR2 FYNNEI. V was pared by 3 bases and J by 12 bases, with 10 bases of the junction left unmatched. This sample is part of a study of blood T cell repertoires in COVID-19. Measured with immunoSEQ multiplex PCR; TCRdb has only the in-frame clones, and not every one. This table has around 99,000 clones, 90% appearing once. The TCR sequence derives from a human donor in a cohort sampled during active COVID-19. The material sequenced was peripheral blood. The gene calls are TRBV2 and TRBJ1-2; 10 positions match TRBD1. CDR3 sequence (DNA): TGTGCCAGCAGTGAGGGACAGGGGCCGCCTGTGGACACCTTC. Translation: CASSEGQGPPVDTF.